Listed below are T cell receptor beta chains from one sample, sequenced in a study of response to subunit inactivated influenza vaccine. TCRdb called the RT-PCR reads again in MiXCR, with one record for every CDR3 protein. The profile shows about 500,000 distinct CDR3 sequences, less than 7.5% of them singletons. The sequences come from PBMCs from blood, collected around 25 months after vaccination. The source of these receptors is a man between 50 and 70 years old who received an inactivated influenza vaccine. Both conserved end residues are part of each CDR3. A D gene is named only where the DNA matches it firmly. Clone size appears in some rows only: once, few, many, or a class for an expanded clone.

CDR3 | DNA | J | length | V | D | size
CASSLRRHTDTQYF | TGCGCCAGCAGCCTCAGGAGGCACACAGATACGCAGTATTTT | TRBJ2-3 | 14 | TRBV4-3 | NA | many
CASSPGYGNYNEQFF | TGTGCCAGCAGCCCCGGGTACGGTAACTACAATGAGCAGTTCTTC | TRBJ2-1 | 15 | TRBV7-2 | NA | NA
CASSLGSWELSDEQYF | TGTGCCAGCAGCCTCGGGTCATGGGAGCTTTCCGACGAGCAGTACTTC | TRBJ2-7 | 16 | TRBV4-2 | NA | NA
CASSARSNQPQHF | TGTGCCAGCAGTGCGCGGTCTAATCAGCCCCAGCATTTT | TRBJ1-5 | 13 | TRBV6-1 | NA | few
CASSYSFLFGRVNTEAFF | TGTGCCAGCAGCTATAGCTTCCTGTTCGGACGGGTAAACACTGAAGCTTTCTTT | TRBJ1-1 | 18 | TRBV6-2/TRBV6-3 | NA | few
CASSDSGGSYEQYF | TGTGCCAGCAGTGACTCCGGGGGAAGCTACGAGCAGTACTTC | TRBJ2-7 | 14 | TRBV9 | NA | NA
CSVSGFYGYTF | TGCAGCGTTAGCGGATTCTATGGCTACACCTTC | TRBJ1-2 | 11 | TRBV29-1 | NA | many
CAISESVPGETQYF | TGTGCCATCAGTGAGTCGGTCCCAGGAGAGACCCAGTACTTC | TRBJ2-5 | 14 | TRBV10-3 | NA | NA
CASSDGGARAYEQYF | TGTGCCAGCAGTGATGGTGGAGCGCGAGCCTACGAGCAGTACTTC | TRBJ2-7 | 15 | TRBV25-1 | NA | many
CASSLATDSGELFF | TGTGCCAGCAGCCTAGCAACGGATTCTGGGGAGCTGTTTTTT | TRBJ2-2 | 14 | TRBV7-2 | NA | NA
CASSSDVGIYGYTF | TGTGCCAGCAGTTCAGACGTCGGGATCTATGGCTACACCTTC | TRBJ1-2 | 14 | TRBV28 | NA | few
CASSFRMTGGVETQYF | TGTGCCAGCAGCTTTCGAATGACAGGGGGCGTGGAGACCCAGTACTTC | TRBJ2-5 | 16 | TRBV11-2 | TRBD1 | few
CASSPGLAGDSEQFF | TGTGCCAGCAGCCCCGGACTAGCGGGAGATAGTGAGCAGTTCTTC | TRBJ2-1 | 15 | TRBV7-6 | TRBD2 | NA
CASRDRVAEPYEQYF | TGCGCCAGCAGGGACAGAGTAGCGGAGCCCTACGAGCAGTACTTC | TRBJ2-7 | 15 | TRBV5-1 | NA | few
CASSRTGGGVEQYF | TGTGCCAGCAGTAGGACAGGGGGGGGAGTCGAGCAGTACTTC | TRBJ2-7 | 14 | TRBV12-3/TRBV12-4 | TRBD1 | many
CASSSAGVTDTQYF | TGTGCCAGCAGCTCGGCGGGAGTGACAGATACGCAGTATTTT | TRBJ2-3 | 14 | TRBV7-9 | TRBD2 | few
CSAITGTSYEQYF | TGCAGTGCTATAACAGGGACTTCCTACGAGCAGTACTTC | TRBJ2-7 | 13 | TRBV20-1 | NA | many
CCASKGGQGGTDTQYF | TGCTGTGCTAGCAAGGGGGGACAGGGAGGAACAGATACGCAGTATTTT | TRBJ2-3 | 16 | TRBV20-1 | TRBD1 | NA
CASTNRQGRSYNSPLHF | TGTGCCAGCACCAATCGGCAGGGACGCTCCTATAATTCACCCCTCCACTTT | TRBJ1-6 | 17 | TRBV28 | NA | few
CASSPRDRGSGNTIYF | TGTGCCAGCAGTCCTCGGGACAGGGGCTCTGGAAACACCATATATTTT | TRBJ1-3 | 16 | TRBV12-3/TRBV12-4 | TRBD1 | many
CASSLSVPGVQPQHF | TGCGCCAGCAGCTTGTCCGTACCAGGGGTTCAGCCCCAGCATTTT | TRBJ1-5 | 15 | TRBV5-1 | NA | many
CASSQDGQSETYGYTF | TGCGCCAGCAGCCAAGATGGGCAGTCAGAAACCTATGGCTACACCTTC | TRBJ1-2 | 16 | TRBV4-1 | NA | many
CASSSRTGGDTGELFF | TGTGCCAGCAGTTCCCGGACAGGGGGCGACACCGGGGAGCTGTTTTTT | TRBJ2-2 | 16 | TRBV27 | TRBD1 | few
CASSSSDRSSGNTIYF | TGCGCCAGCAGCTCGTCGGACCGCTCCTCTGGAAACACCATATATTTT | TRBJ1-3 | 16 | TRBV5-1 | NA | few
CASSSASRGNTIYF | TGTGCCAGCAGTTCCGCTAGTAGGGGAAACACCATATATTTT | TRBJ1-3 | 14 | TRBV12-3/TRBV12-4 | NA | NA
CASSRRDTDTDTQYF | TGTGCCAGCAGCCGTCGGGACACGGACACAGATACGCAGTATTTT | TRBJ2-3 | 15 | TRBV4-2 | NA | NA
CASSQDLGGLTDTQYF | TGTGCCAGCAGCCAAGATCTTGGGGGGTTAACAGATACGCAGTATTTT | TRBJ2-3 | 16 | TRBV4-2 | NA | few
CASRPGGQDETQYF | TGTGCCAGCAGACCCGGGGGCCAGGACGAGACCCAGTACTTC | TRBJ2-5 | 14 | TRBV28 | NA | NA
CSARGGANYEQYF | TGCAGTGCGAGAGGTGGAGCGAACTACGAGCAGTACTTC | TRBJ2-7 | 13 | TRBV20-1 | NA | few
CASSPTEDTQYF | TGTGCCAGCTCACCAACAGAAGATACGCAGTATTTT | TRBJ2-3 | 12 | TRBV18 | NA | few
CASTVTDTQYF | TGTGCCAGCACAGTTACAGATACGCAGTATTTT | TRBJ2-3 | 11 | TRBV2 | NA | few
CASSFWGQGSGNTIYF | TGTGCCAGCAGCTTCTGGGGACAGGGGTCTGGAAACACCATATATTTT | TRBJ1-3 | 16 | TRBV7-8 | TRBD1 | NA
CASSHGQGAQYF | TGTGCCAGCAGTCACGGACAGGGAGCGCAGTATTTT | TRBJ2-3 | 12 | TRBV6-5 | TRBD1 | many
CASSVGGQRSTDTQYF | TGTGCCAGCAGCGTAGGGGGACAACGGTCCACAGATACGCAGTATTTT | TRBJ2-3 | 16 | TRBV9 | NA | few
CASSWQGNTGELFF | TGTGCCAGCTCCTGGCAGGGGAACACCGGGGAGCTGTTTTTT | TRBJ2-2 | 14 | TRBV2 | NA | many
CASSHPGTGRNEQYF | TGTGCCAGCAGCCACCCGGGGACAGGGCGGAACGAGCAGTACTTC | TRBJ2-7 | 15 | TRBV14 | TRBD1 | NA
CASSLEAGMTETQYF | TGTGCCAGCAGCTTAGAAGCTGGGATGACGGAAACGCAGTATTTT | TRBJ2-3 | 15 | TRBV6-4 | NA | many
CASSLAVIAAGQETQYF | TGCGCCAGCAGCTTGGCCGTTATCGCAGCGGGGCAAGAGACCCAGTACTTC | TRBJ2-5 | 17 | TRBV5-1 | TRBD2 | many
CAIRDPGLAGGETQYF | TGTGCCATCAGGGACCCTGGACTAGCGGGAGGAGAGACCCAGTACTTC | TRBJ2-5 | 16 | TRBV10-3 | TRBD2 | NA
CAWSARTGTGTGELFF | TGTGCCTGGAGCGCCCGGACAGGGACGGGCACCGGGGAGCTGTTTTTT | TRBJ2-2 | 16 | TRBV30 | TRBD1 | few
CASSLFPRAGSEQYF | TGTGCCAGCAGTTTATTTCCCAGGGCGGGAAGCGAGCAGTACTTC | TRBJ2-7 | 15 | TRBV28 | NA | few
CSALSGTSGNNEQFF | TGCAGTGCCCTGTCGGGGACTAGCGGTAACAATGAGCAGTTCTTC | TRBJ2-1 | 15 | TRBV20-1 | TRBD2 | few
CASSLRRTEAFF | TGTGCCAGCAGTTTGAGGAGGACTGAAGCTTTCTTT | TRBJ1-1 | 12 | TRBV12-3/TRBV12-4 | NA | many
CSARTSGGAIDTQYF | TGCAGTGCTAGAACTAGCGGGGGGGCCATAGATACGCAGTATTTT | TRBJ2-3 | 15 | TRBV20-1 | TRBD2 | NA
CASSLALGGNEQFF | TGTGCCAGCAGCTTAGCGCTTGGGGGCAATGAGCAGTTCTTC | TRBJ2-1 | 14 | TRBV7-9 | NA | NA
CASSYSTWGTQYF | TGTGCCAGCAGTTACTCCACGTGGGGGACCCAGTACTTC | TRBJ2-5 | 13 | TRBV6-6 | NA | few
CASSFWGPDTQYF | TGTGCCAGCAGCTTTTGGGGGCCAGATACGCAGTATTTT | TRBJ2-3 | 13 | TRBV11-2 | NA | many
CASGVSRTVSYNEQFF | TGTGCCAGCGGGGTTAGCAGGACAGTCTCCTACAATGAGCAGTTCTTC | TRBJ2-1 | 16 | TRBV28 | NA | many
CASSQSASGQFF | TGTGCCAGCAGCCAATCGGCTAGCGGGCAGTTCTTC | TRBJ2-1 | 12 | TRBV3-1 | TRBD2 | NA
CASSQLGGDPAFF | TGCGCCAGCAGCCAACTCGGGGGGGACCCGGCTTTCTTT | TRBJ1-1 | 13 | TRBV4-1 | NA | few
CSVGRGDQNIQYF | TGCAGCGTTGGGAGGGGGGACCAAAACATTCAGTACTTC | TRBJ2-4 | 13 | TRBV29-1 | NA | many